The text below deals with one T cell receptor beta chain. Its recognized antigen is unknown. There are no base qualities to consult, and no much larger clone falls within one base. This specimen belongs to a study of T cells in Graves' hyperthyroidism and ophthalmopathy (dated by TCRdb to the late 2010s). Some background on the complete study: Peripheral blood samples were taken at initial diagnosis, before any treatment was given. To identify distinguishing TCR V-J signatures, a discovery cohort of 100 patients was used, comprising 43 with Graves' ophthalmopathy and 55 to 65 with stable Graves' hyperthyroidism. An independent validation cohort of about 20 hyperthyroidism patients and some 15 patients who later progressed to ophthalmopathy tested prospective prediction of ophthalmopathy. For training and testing, the 110 or so patients in the discovery cohort were randomly divided in a 7:3 ratio. The study also compared thyroid tissue and blood T-cell repertoires from roughly 6 Graves' hyperthyroidism patients. Once sampling was done, hyperthyroidism patients were given methimazole at a starting dose of 30 mg daily, whereas ophthalmopathy patients were given high-dose intravenous methylprednisolone. According to the paper, TCR Vbeta CDR3 sequencing was carried out on over 130 peripheral blood samples, which came from approximately 41 ophthalmopathy, roughly 75 hyperthyroidism and 17 progressor patients. Overall study outcomes, separate from this receptor: No statistical method was used to fix the sample size in advance, and group allocation was not hidden from the investigators. A 13 V-J signature model separated ophthalmopathy from stable hyperthyroidism, with around 88% sensitivity and roughly 82% specificity in cross-validation and 80%/75% in testing. During validation, the model predicted progression to ophthalmopathy a median of about 5.9 months ahead of onset, with around 71% sensitivity and more than 72% specificity. Blood samples also contained most of the expanded thyroid clonotypes (frequency above 0.001), which suggests that blood repertoires may reflect thyroid immune responses.

Trimming takes 0 bases from V and 7 bases from J, and the germline ends sit 11 bases apart. For CDR1 and CDR2, the germline V gene lists SGHRS and YFSETQ. From its cysteine to its phenylalanine, the CDR3 spans 14 amino acids. Just CDR3 DNA is preserved here, 42 bases in frame from base 1. Ophthalmopathy patients had moderately to severely active disease, Clinical Activity Score of at least 3, NOSPECS grade of at least 4, and duration under 3 months. Exclusion was applied to patients with uncontrolled infections, other autoimmune diseases, pregnancy or lactation. Diagnoses were based on clinical symptoms, serum thyroxine and TRAb, thyroid ultrasound and orbital computed tomography. PBMCs were separated from 10 ml of fresh peripheral blood using Ficoll-Paque density gradient centrifugation. Trizol reagent was used to extract total RNA, and RNA quality was then checked on an Agilent 2100 Bioanalyzer.

The TCR beta CDR3 regions were amplified from the RNA transcripts. The first round of RT-PCR for the TCR CDR3 was performed with the HTBI primer set and the Qiagen OneStep RT-PCR kit. The libraries were constructed in a second round of multiplex PCR and then size-selected and purified. The libraries were sequenced on an Illumina HiSeq2000 using paired-end 100 bp reads. In the paper's pipeline: SOAPnuke was used to process the raw data, removing reads that contained adapters or uncalled bases, had a mean Phred below 15, or lacked an exact match to the constant primer or identifier. COPE v1.2.5 was used to merge high-quality paired reads, and clonotypes were defined as unique nucleotide sequences. MiTCR v1.1 was used to align clonotypes to the IMGT TRBV, TRBD and TRBJ reference segments. Analysis was restricted to V-J combinations with a frequency above 0.0001, which covered approximately 99% of repertoires. The TCS score was defined as the ratio of F50 (clonal expansion) to E x V (chaos), calculated using BLOSUM62-based TCRdist between CDR3 peptides within each V-J. Welch's t-statistics and random forest reduced roughly 540 V-J features to 13, which were used in a naive Bayes classifier (R e1071). The public reads were reanalyzed by TCRdb: fastp trimming at Q25, MiXCR alignment, in-frame beta chains only. Rows matching on CDR3 protein sequence are summarized as one entry with the most common DNA and genes. TCRdb, not the authors, supplied the V and J calls. This sample gives roughly 280,000 distinct CDR3 sequences in total; roughly 20% of them show up just once. Approximately 60% of the sample is in the top ten clones.

The source material was blood. In this chain, TRBV5-1 is recombined with TRBJ2-1; the D segment cannot be called with confidence. The receptor comes from a man younger than 40 with Graves' ophthalmopathy. The nucleotide sequence is TGCGCCAGCAGCTTGGACGGGTCGAGTAATGAGCAGTTCTTC. It is translated as CASSLDGSSNEQFF.